This T cell receptor beta chain is from a study of blood T cells in healthy people across ages. Staff drew ten milliliters of peripheral blood from each donor. The use of a sample-barcoded 5' primer and a J-beta primer mix characterized a second PCR of roughly 6 to 11 cycles. Each CDR3 protein gets one entry after TCRdb re-called the 5' RACE reads with MiXCR. Of 1,500,000 or so distinct CDR3 sequences in the sample, approximately 43% are singletons; the top ten hold about 4%. Germline loops: CDR1 SNHLY, CDR2 FYNNEI. The V end was cut by 8 bases, the J end by 8 bases, with 27 bases between. The CDR3 loop spans 16 amino acids.

This sequence joins TRBV2 and TRBJ1-1, with a possible D match to TRBD1 (5 bases). Sequencing input: blood. The source of this sequence is a woman aged 18-29 years in good health. CDR3 in DNA: TGTGCCAGCCTCGCGAATGGGCACAGGCGGGGAGCAGAAGCTTTCTTT. Translating gives CASLANGHRRGAEAFF.